This TCR beta chain stems from a study of blood T cells in healthy people across ages (dated by TCRdb to the mid-2010s). About the investigation overall: In model experiments, roughly one uniquely barcoded TCR beta cDNA molecule per two T cells was captured by template switching. Donors were grouped into four age groups: young (average approximately 16 years), middle-aged (approximately 41), aged (62) and long-lived (approximately 75). Age-related changes in TCR beta repertoire diversity were measured in the study by deep sequencing normalized with unique cDNA molecular identifiers. The study analyzed two additional independent replicas of 1 million unique cDNA reads from the same blood draw for two donors, one aged 18 to 29 and one aged 80 or older. To avoid experimental bias, donors of different ages were distributed randomly across sequencing lanes.

Systemically healthy Caucasian individuals from Russia, approximately 39 in total and aged roughly 6 to 100 years, were included as donors. Ten milliliters of peripheral blood were drawn from each donor into EDTA-treated Vacutainer tubes. PBMCs were isolated by Ficoll-Paque density-gradient centrifugation, with at least 7 million obtained per sample. Total RNA, at least 6 micrograms per sample, was extracted from PBMCs with Trizol reagent. For every donor, flow cytometry on a PBMC aliquot measured the percentage of naive CD45RAhigh/CD27high T cells. Preparation of the library involved 5' RACE. Sequenced on an Illumina HiSeq 2500. The second PCR ran for about 6 to 12 cycles and used a J-beta primer mix along with a sample-barcoded 5' primer. A unique molecular identifier was introduced onto each TCR beta cDNA molecule by a template-switch 5' adaptor carrying 12 random nucleotides. Each sample yielded at least 2.5 million CDR3-containing paired-end reads. First-strand cDNA synthesis was performed from all RNA using the Mint cDNA synthesis kit, with priming by a TRBC-specific oligonucleotide. All cDNA was treated with uracil-DNA glycosylase and then went through a first 18-cycle PCR with the universal primers M1SS and BC2_uni_R. The authors' pipeline ran thus. For normalization, 1 million high-quality reads, each with a distinct molecular identifier, were randomly selected from each sample. Instead of being binned into consensus sequences, reads with shared molecular identifiers were discarded. MiTCR, set to a Q25 quality threshold and the strictest error-elimination algorithm, was used for CDR3 identification, clonotype clustering and error correction. A nonparametric unseen species model with Euler transformation was used to estimate lower-bound total TCR beta diversity. TCRdb reran the public reads through fastp at Q25 and MiXCR, keeping productive beta chains. Here each entry gathers all rows of one CDR3 protein and keeps the most common genes and DNA. TCRdb, not the original authors, processed these V and J calls. This sample is represented by 600,000 to 800,000 distinct CDR3 sequences; roughly 21% of them were singletons. In total, the top ten clones hold around 3.4% of the sample.

Findings and caveats that apply to the study as a whole: Observed TCR beta diversity per million T cells fell roughly linearly with age, and a significant reduction was already apparent by age roughly 40. Because the CMV infection status of the donors was unknown, age-related changes in expanded clonotypes may potentially have been confounded. Compared with the aged group, the long-lived group had more naive CD4+ T cells, fewer expanded clones and increased TCR diversity, suggesting age selection. Observed TCR beta diversity correlated strongly with the percentage of naive T cells measured by flow cytometry. Estimates of total diversity from one million sequenced T cells were regarded as lower bounds and underestimates. Conclusive comparison of naive and antigen-experienced compartments was prevented by the profiling of bulk unsorted PBMCs.

Trimming leaves V shorter by 6 bases and J shorter by 11 bases, with the junction holding 13 bases beyond the gene matches. The CDR3 numbers 14 residues from cysteine through phenylalanine. Here the CDR3 DNA is all that survives: 42 bases in frame from base 1. CDR1 SGHAT and CDR2 FQNNGV are derived from the germline V gene. With regard to this clonotype: This receptor's antigen is unknown. No qualities accompany the bases; no much larger clone lies one base away.

This sequence was found in a man in his 70s in good health. This chain joins TRBV11-2 to TRBJ2-5; a stretch of 9 junction bases matches TRBD1. The sample consisted of blood. The CDR3 reads as follows: CASSTGTGIVEQYF. The DNA is as follows: TGTGCCAGCAGTACCGGGACAGGGATCGTGGAGCAGTACTTC. With all but the CDR3 taken from the reference TRBV11-2 and TRBJ2-5 genes, the full variable domain is: EAGVAQSPRYKIIEKRQSVAFWCNPISGHATLYWYQQILGQGPKLLIQFQNNGVVDDSQLPKDRFSAERLKGVDSTLKIQPAKLEDSAVYLCASSTGTGIVEQYFGPGTRLLVL.